This T cell receptor beta chain derives from a study of shared clonotypes between healthy human individuals. The naive CD8 population came from CD45RO-negative cells selected for CCR7, without terminally differentiated effector memory CD45RA+ cells. Replicate sorted-subset PCRs were loaded with around 220 ng DNA, 30,000 or so T cell genomes. Repertoires were generated with immunoSEQ multiplex PCR, while TCRdb's copy carries only in-frame clones and drops some. The sample comprises over 2 million clones, around 96% of which are singletons, and 1% to 1.3% rests with the top ten. The CDR3 totals 16 residues. Trimming removed 7 bases at V and 6 bases at J, with 22 bases between. The germline gives CDR1 LNHDA, CDR2 SQIVND (reference sequence).

V and J are TRBV19 and TRBJ1-5; D not certain. The sequence was collected from a man aged 18 to 30 in good health. The sequenced sample consisted of naive CD8+ T cells sorted from blood. As DNA, the CDR3 is TGTGCCAGTATGTCCTTCCCTCCAGCCGGCGGTCAGCCCCAGCATTTT. This gives the protein CASMSFPPAGGQPQHF.